This T cell receptor beta chain was identified in a study of monozygotic twins with inflammatory bowel disease. The study's findings and limits: People with IBD had fewer clonotypes in common with others than healthy twins did, especially with disease activity.

TCRdb reprocessed the 5' RACE reads and keeps a single row for each CDR3 protein, giving no DNA. The repertoire shows 150,000 to 200,000 distinct CDR3 sequences; the top ten hold 6% to 9.5%. CDR3 length equals 14 residues. Germline lookup yields CDR1 MNHEY and CDR2 SVGAGI. With regard to this clonotype: Its antigen is unknown.

The sequencing input was blood. The clonotype was recovered from a human donor with ulcerative colitis or Crohn's disease, or a healthy co-twin of an affected twin (not recorded which). The chain is built from TRBV6-5 and TRBJ1-1; TCRdb's assignment of TRBD1 cannot be checked, as there is no DNA. The CDR3 sequence is CASSYPGQNTEAFF.